A single sample gave rise to the 7 T cell receptor beta chains below, sequenced in a study of T cells in Graves' hyperthyroidism and ophthalmopathy. The investigators amplified TCR beta CDR3 regions from RNA transcripts. First-round RT-PCR targeting the TCR CDR3 was performed with the HTBI primer set. MiXCR was run by TCRdb on the multiplex PCR reads, yielding one entry per CDR3 protein. The sample contains about 560,000 distinct CDR3 sequences, 15% to 18% of which appear only once. The source material was blood. These receptors originate from a woman aged 30 to 39 with Graves' hyperthyroidism.

The sample holds a few counts of this clonotype. The gene calls are TRBV19 and TRBJ2-1, with a possible D match to TRBD2 (6 bases). V lost 1 base to trimming and J lost 4 bases, with 14 bases between them. CDR1 LNHDA and CDR2 SQIVND come from the germline V gene (reference sequence). This CDR3 is built from 16 residues. The CDR3: CASSIVGGTSYNEQFF. The CDR3 region has the DNA TGTGCCAGTAGTATAGTCGGCGGGACCTCATACAATGAGCAGTTCTTC.

CDR3 sequence (DNA): TGCAGTATTGCAGGGGGTCGAACAGATACGCAGTATTTT. Its translation is CSIAGGRTDTQYF. This rearrangement joins TRBV29-1 to TRBJ2-3; 7 bases match TRBD1. Germline V gives CDR1 SQVTM, CDR2 ANQGSEA. This CDR3 contains 13 residues.

This clonotype was seen repeatedly, ten times or more. This sequence joins TRBV18 and TRBJ2-7; 11 bases agree with TRBD1. J was trimmed by 6 bases and V by 6 bases; bases with no gene match: 7. Germline CDR1 and CDR2: KGHSH and LQKENI. CDR3 length: 14 residues. This chain's CDR3 is CASSLGDRGSEQYF. The CDR3 coding sequence is TGTGCCAGCTCGCTAGGGGACAGGGGGAGCGAGCAGTACTTC.

This clonotype was seen at least ten times. The chain uses TRBV7-2 and TRBJ2-3, with TRBD2 identical over 9 bases. Germline loops: CDR1 SGHTA, CDR2 FQGNSA. The CDR3 consists of 16 residues. Losses at the gene ends were 5 bases for V and 5 bases for J; bases not matched to a gene: 11. The CDR3 bases are TGTGCCAGCAGCCCCGGACTAGCGCGATTCAAAGATACGCAGTATTTT. Protein sequence: CASSPGLARFKDTQYF.

The CDR3 region has the DNA TGTGCCAGCAGCCAAGCTACACCGACTAGCGGGAGGGCCGGAGGTTATACGCAGTATTTT. It yields the protein CASSQATPTSGRAGGYTQYF. The V call is TRBV4-2, the J call TRBJ2-3, with 14 positions matching TRBD2. This CDR3 region has 20 residues. CDR1 is LGHNA and CDR2 is YNFKEQ in the germline V gene. Trimming at V came to 1 base and at J to 7 bases, leaving 16 bases not matched to a gene.

V gene TRBV3-1 combines with J gene TRBJ1-6, with unresolved D. Germline assignment: CDR1 LGHDT and CDR2 YNNKEL (reference sequence). Deletions cut 5 bases from V and 13 bases from J, with 24 bases between. The CDR3 loop spans 16 amino acids. The chain's CDR3 is CASSYGVSRALAPLHF. Written as DNA, the CDR3 is TGTGCCAGCAGCTACGGGGTTTCGAGGGCATTGGCTCCCCTCCACTTT.

This clonotype was seen only a few times. This rearrangement joins TRBV7-9 to TRBJ2-1, with D perhaps TRBD2 (5 bases). Germline V gene sequence: CDR1 SEHNR, CDR2 FQNEAQ (reference sequence). CDR3 length: 15 amino acids. V was cut by 4 bases and J by 12 bases, with 22 bases left in between. CDR3 nucleotides: TGTGCCAGCAGCTCCCAAGCACTTAGGTCGGGAACGCAGTTCTTC. Protein: CASSSQALRSGTQFF. Supplemented by reference TRBV7-9 and TRBJ2-1, the full variable domain reads DTGVSQNPRHKITKRGQNVTFRCDPISEHNRLYWYRQTLGQGPEFLTYFQNEAQLEKSRLLSDRFSAERPKGSFSTLEIQRTEQGDSAMYLCASSSQALRSGTQFFGPGTRLTVL.